These T cell receptor beta chains were read from a single sample in a study of early T cells in non-severe SARS-CoV-2 infection. TCRdb passed the 5' RACE reads through MiXCR, listing each CDR3 protein once. The repertoire holds 50,000 to 85,000 distinct CDR3 sequences, with 9.1% as singletons. The specimen was whole blood. The source of these receptors is an adult who was a healthcare worker with PCR-confirmed SARS-CoV-2 infection or an uninfected control (not recorded which). The CDR3 runs from the conserved cysteine through the conserved F or W. A D gene is named only where the DNA matches it firmly. Some rows mark clone size as missing; the rest say once, few, many or name a class of expanded clone.

J gene | clone size | V gene | D gene | CDR3 protein | CDR3 DNA
TRBJ2-5 | . | TRBV5-1 | TRBD2 | CASSRGGSETQYF | TGCGCCAGCAGCCGCGGGGGATCCGAGACCCAGTACTTC
TRBJ2-7 | many | TRBV4-2 | . | CASSQVRDYSLDEQYF | TGTGCCAGCAGCCAAGTGAGAGACTACAGCCTGGACGAGCAGTACTTC
TRBJ2-7 | . | TRBV11-1 | . | CASSLEVGEQYF | TGTGCCAGCAGCTTAGAGGTGGGCGAGCAGTACTTC
TRBJ2-1 | once | TRBV20-1 | . | CSSRPGANEQFF | TGCAGTTCCCGCCCGGGGGCCAATGAGCAGTTCTTC
TRBJ1-1 | many | TRBV12-3/TRBV12-4 | TRBD1 | CASTRGLSEAFF | TGTGCCAGCACCAGGGGGCTGAGTGAAGCTTTCTTT
TRBJ2-7 | many | TRBV25-1 | . | CASSRPGTQYEQYF | TGTGCCAGCAGTCGGCCCGGGACTCAGTACGAGCAGTACTTC
TRBJ2-5 | . | TRBV27 | . | CASSFGLATQETQYF | TGTGCCAGCAGTTTCGGGCTAGCGACACAAGAGACCCAGTACTTC
TRBJ2-1 | few | TRBV12-3/TRBV12-4 | TRBD2 | CASSWTSGGPGNEQFF | TGTGCCAGCAGTTGGACTAGCGGTGGGCCGGGCAATGAGCAGTTCTTC
TRBJ2-3 | few | TRBV20-1 | TRBD2 | CSATGTSGSRRTDTQYF | TGCAGTGCTACCGGGACTAGCGGGAGCCGGAGGACAGATACGCAGTATTTT
TRBJ1-5 | many | TRBV28 | TRBD1 | CASTDRGISNQPQHF | TGTGCCAGTACCGACAGGGGCATATCAAATCAGCCCCAGCATTTT
TRBJ2-3 | . | TRBV7-2 | TRBD1 | CASSLDRADTQYF | TGTGCCAGCAGCCTAGACAGGGCAGATACGCAGTATTTT
TRBJ1-2 | few | TRBV5-3 | . | CAREESYTF | TGTGCCAGGGAAGAAAGCTACACCTTC
TRBJ2-3 | many | TRBV29-1 | . | CSVRARSGGTDTQYF | TGCAGCGTTCGGGCGCGCTCCGGCGGCACAGATACGCAGTATTTT
TRBJ2-7 | many | TRBV28 | . | CASSLDVGYEQYF | TGTGCCAGCAGTTTGGATGTAGGCTACGAGCAGTACTTC
TRBJ1-1 | few | TRBV29-1 | . | CSVDRGGANTEAFF | TGCAGCGTTGATCGGGGGGGCGCGAACACTGAAGCTTTCTTT
TRBJ2-7 | many | TRBV11-1 | TRBD1 | CASSSGTGGYEQYF | TGTGCCAGCAGCTCCGGGACAGGGGGCTACGAGCAGTACTTC
TRBJ2-5 | few | TRBV20-1 | . | CSASGDTRAQGTQYF | TGCAGTGCTAGTGGGGACACTCGGGCCCAAGGGACCCAGTACTTC
TRBJ2-2 | . | TRBV27 | . | CASSSTKSLGTGELFF | TGTGCCAGCAGTTCCACCAAAAGCCTAGGCACCGGGGAGCTGTTTTTT
TRBJ1-5 | . | TRBV4-3 | . | CASSVSANQPQHF | TGCGCCAGCTCGGTGTCGGCAAATCAGCCCCAGCATTTT
TRBJ1-2 | many | TRBV20-1 | TRBD1 | CSARPSTGANYGYTF | TGCAGTGCTAGACCCTCGACAGGGGCTAATTATGGCTACACCTTC
TRBJ2-1 | few | TRBV20-1 | TRBD2 | CSARDSLASGRARDEQFF | TGCAGTGCTAGAGATTCCCTGGCTAGCGGGAGGGCTAGGGATGAGCAGTTCTTC
TRBJ2-5 | once | TRBV5-1 | . | CASSLPTALSTRASALGTQYF | TGCGCCAGCAGCTTGCCCACAGCACTATCAACCAGAGCGTCGGCCTTGGGGACCCAGTACTTC
TRBJ2-1 | many | TRBV2 | TRBD2 | CASSEVRLAVYNEQFF | TGTGCCAGCAGTGAGGTTAGGCTAGCGGTATACAATGAGCAGTTCTTC
TRBJ1-1 | many | TRBV20-1 | . | CSARDPGPLDEAFF | TGCAGTGCTAGGGACCCGGGACCCCTTGATGAAGCTTTCTTT
TRBJ1-2 | few | TRBV28 | . | CASSLLGDGYGYTF | TGTGCCAGCAGTTTACTCGGGGACGGCTATGGCTACACCTTC
TRBJ1-5 | . | TRBV6-1 | TRBD1 | CASIPGQGARGNQPQHF | TGTGCCAGCATTCCGGGACAGGGGGCGCGGGGCAATCAGCCCCAGCATTTT
TRBJ2-3 | many | TRBV20-1 | . | CSAREWTDTQYF | TGCAGTGCTAGAGAGTGGACAGATACGCAGTATTTT
TRBJ2-7 | . | TRBV9 | TRBD1 | CASSVATGQAEEQYF | TGTGCCAGCAGCGTAGCTACAGGACAGGCGGAAGAGCAGTACTTC
TRBJ1-1 | . | TRBV7-2 | . | CASSLQPNTEAFF | TGTGCCAGCAGCTTACAACCGAACACTGAAGCTTTCTTT
TRBJ2-7 | . | TRBV28 | TRBD2 | CASSFPLAGDTYEQYF | TGTGCCAGCAGTTTCCCATTAGCGGGAGACACCTACGAGCAGTACTTC
TRBJ2-1 | . | TRBV10-3 | TRBD1 | CAIGQGALSNEQFF | TGTGCCATCGGACAGGGGGCGTTATCAAATGAGCAGTTCTTC
TRBJ2-1 | . | TRBV29-1 | TRBD2 | CSVETGTSGTEQFF | TGCAGCGTTGAAACCGGGACTAGCGGGACTGAGCAGTTCTTC
TRBJ2-5 | . | TRBV28 | TRBD1 | CASSPLGQVETQYF | TGTGCCAGCAGCCCTCTCGGACAGGTAGAGACCCAGTACTTC
TRBJ2-6 | few | TRBV7-2 | . | CASLFSGANVLTF | TGTGCCAGCCTTTTTTCTGGGGCCAACGTCCTGACTTTC
TRBJ2-7 | few | TRBV12-3/TRBV12-4 | . | CASSPRMTYEQYF | TGTGCCAGCAGTCCACGGATGACCTACGAGCAGTACTTC
TRBJ1-2 | . | TRBV7-2 | . | CASSLGGTGRFYGYTF | TGTGCCAGCAGCTTAGGAGGGACGGGACGGTTCTATGGCTACACCTTC
TRBJ2-3 | . | TRBV5-1 | . | CASSSRQVPDTQYF | TGCGCCAGCAGCTCTAGACAGGTCCCGGATACGCAGTATTTT
TRBJ1-5 | few | TRBV12-3/TRBV12-4 | . | CASSLGYYQPQHF | TGTGCCAGCAGTTTGGGCTATTATCAGCCCCAGCATTTT
TRBJ2-7 | . | TRBV20-1 | . | CSALPSRRAPRHEQYF | TGCAGTGCCCTCCCCTCCCGGCGGGCCCCCCGCCACGAGCAGTACTTC
TRBJ1-4 | . | TRBV25-1 | TRBD1 | CASRNRGVNEKLFF | TGTGCCAGCAGGAACAGGGGAGTTAATGAAAAACTGTTTTTT
TRBJ2-7 | few | TRBV3-1 | . | CASSQFYYEQYF | TGTGCCAGCAGCCAGTTCTACTACGAGCAGTACTTC
TRBJ2-1 | few | TRBV5-4 | TRBD2 | CASSTGTSEYNEQFF | TGTGCCAGCAGCACCGGGACTAGCGAGTACAATGAGCAGTTCTTC
TRBJ2-3 | . | TRBV21-1 | . | CASPGTDDSPYTDTQYF | TGTGCCAGCCCGGGGACCGACGACTCCCCCTACACAGATACGCAGTATTTT
TRBJ1-6 | . | TRBV28 | . | CASSSGGPNSPLHF | TGTGCCAGCAGCTCCGGTGGGCCTAATTCACCCCTCCACTTT
TRBJ2-7 | . | TRBV4-3 | TRBD1 | CASSQDLAGGRSQYF | TGCGCCAGCAGCCAAGATCTGGCAGGGGGAAGGTCACAGTACTTC
TRBJ2-6 | . | TRBV12-3/TRBV12-4 | TRBD2 | CASSLAGEWSGANVLTF | TGTGCCAGCAGTCTAGCGGGAGAATGGTCTGGGGCCAACGTCCTGACTTTC